This T cell receptor (beta chain) was found in a study of blood T cell repertoires in COVID-19. Here immunoSEQ multiplex PCR was the method, and the copy in TCRdb shows in-frame clones only, minus some. This sample yields roughly 300,000 clones, of which 65% to 90% are seen a single time; roughly 2.9% belongs to the top ten. This receptor was obtained from a woman aged 55-70 years with active or convalescent COVID-19. Input material: peripheral blood.

CDR3 amino acids: CASSLQGNTIYF. CDR3 DNA: TGTGCCAGCAGCTTGCAGGGAAACACCATATATTTT. The V gene is TRBV5-4, the J gene TRBJ1-3; no clear D gene. The germline CDR1 and CDR2 sequences are SGHNT and YYREEE (reference sequence). The CDR3 totals 12 residues. Trimming cost V 1 base and J 4 bases, with 3 bases left between them.